This record concerns one T cell receptor (beta chain) sequence. What it binds is not known. The entry originates in a study of cytomegalovirus exposure and HLA in healthy donors. PCR amplification relied on 60 Vbeta primers (plus 13 Jbeta primers). The assay was immunoSEQ multiplex PCR, and TCRdb's table has in-frame clones only and misses some. The sample gives 130,000 to 150,000 clones, about 78% of which show up once; about 6.5% is in the top ten. Germline assignment: CDR1 MNHEY and CDR2 SMNVEV (reference sequence). The CDR3 extends over 15 amino acids. Trimming shortened V by 4 bases and J by 5 bases, and 17 bases separated the two germline ends. Whole-study results and caveats: In a later analysis, common viral pathogens appeared linked to several of the most significant clusters.

Sequencing input: PBMCs. This TCR derives from a man aged 40-49 years in good health and CMV-seropositive. The chain uses TRBV27 and TRBJ1-1, with D possibly matching TRBD1 (6 bases). The CDR3 DNA reads TGTGCCAGCAGTTCGTCCCGACAGGAGAGGACTGAAGCTTTCTTT. This encodes CASSSSRQERTEAFF.